This T cell receptor beta chain was observed in a study of STAT5B mutations in CD4+ large granular lymphocyte leukemia. Study-level information: Among healthy controls, a particular HLA allele went with more CDR3 'QG' motifs.

Germline V CDR1 and CDR2: MDHEN, SYDVKM. The V end lost 7 bases, the J end lost 15 bases, and 19 bases lay between the germline ends. The CDR3 contains 13 residues. Study findings and constraints: No patients shared main leukemic clonotypes, though about 26% appeared at low frequency elsewhere. Compared with healthy controls (2/35), patient top clones favored TRBV06 (8/27).

This was a survey-level run. TCRdb's copy holds only in-frame clones and misses some; the assay was immunoSEQ multiplex PCR. The table lists around 34,000 clones, just under 85% of them singletons. To note about this clone: The antigen is undetermined.

V and J are TRBV28 and TRBJ1-6, with D unclear. The sequencing input was CD4+ T cells from blood buffy coats. This clonotype was obtained from a human donor in good health. In DNA, the CDR3 is TGTGCCAGCACCCAAGCCAGGAACCGGGACCTCCACTTT. Protein product: CASTQARNRDLHF.